This T cell receptor beta chain comes out of a study of cytomegalovirus exposure and HLA in healthy donors. General study results and limits: Apart from CMV serostatus, no immune exposure information was available. TRBV6-2, TRBV6-3 and other indistinguishable V segments were excluded. V- and J-gene trimming in TCR beta was tied to a missense DCLRE1C variant by an analysis performed later. There were reportedly fewer N-insertions in an Asian-associated ancestry cluster than the roughly 670-donor mean, in a later analysis.

Trimming removed 1 base from V and 7 bases from J; junction bases left unmatched: 17. The CDR3 is 18 residues long. Germline V gene sequence: CDR1 LGHNA, CDR2 YSLEER. Comment on this clone: What it recognizes is unknown.

PCR employed 60 Vbeta and 13 Jbeta primers. Assay: immunoSEQ multiplex PCR; the TCRdb copy retains only in-frame clones and omits some. The table shows about 100,000 clones, with approximately 80% occurring only once. This sequence joins TRBV4-3 and TRBJ2-3; 7 bases are shared with TRBD1. The receptor's source is a woman aged 60-75 years in good health and CMV-seronegative. The specimen was PBMCs. The CDR3 protein is CASSQASSGTADANTQYF. The CDR3 nucleotides are TGCGCCAGCAGCCAAGCAAGCTCCGGGACAGCGGATGCGAATACGCAGTATTTT.